This TCR beta chain was profiled in a study of OX40 agonist ivuxolimab in advanced cancers. Looking at the study overall: Prior anti-PD-1, anti-PD-L1 or anti-CTLA-4 therapy did not bar entry, and approximately 40% had some.

Blood samples were obtained at baseline, cycle 4 day 1, and cycle 7 day 1. The data were produced by immunoSEQ multiplex PCR, yet TCRdb's version contains in-frame clones alone and is incomplete. The data show 25,000 to 30,000 clones, with around 90% seen just once and just under 9.5% held by the top ten. Findings and limits, study-wide: Some patients without response likewise showed low normalized clonal expansion. CD8+ T cells showed, on average, more clonal expansion than CD4+ cells.

Deletions cut 4 bases from V and 0 bases from J, with 13 bases between. The CDR3 has 16 amino acids. Germline V gene data show CDR1 as SNHLY and CDR2 as FYNNEI. On this clone itself: The antigen is unknown.

Here the sequenced sample was CD4+ or CD8+ T cells sorted from blood, taken in a trial of the OX40 agonist ivuxolimab. The clonotype originates from an adult with an advanced solid tumor such as melanoma, head and neck, liver or kidney cancer. The chain uses TRBV2 and TRBJ2-4, with D possibly TRBD1 on 5 matching bases. The CDR3, as DNA: TGTGCCAGCAGTGCGAGACAGCCAATAGCCAAAAACATTCAGTACTTC. Translating it yields CASSARQPIAKNIQYF.